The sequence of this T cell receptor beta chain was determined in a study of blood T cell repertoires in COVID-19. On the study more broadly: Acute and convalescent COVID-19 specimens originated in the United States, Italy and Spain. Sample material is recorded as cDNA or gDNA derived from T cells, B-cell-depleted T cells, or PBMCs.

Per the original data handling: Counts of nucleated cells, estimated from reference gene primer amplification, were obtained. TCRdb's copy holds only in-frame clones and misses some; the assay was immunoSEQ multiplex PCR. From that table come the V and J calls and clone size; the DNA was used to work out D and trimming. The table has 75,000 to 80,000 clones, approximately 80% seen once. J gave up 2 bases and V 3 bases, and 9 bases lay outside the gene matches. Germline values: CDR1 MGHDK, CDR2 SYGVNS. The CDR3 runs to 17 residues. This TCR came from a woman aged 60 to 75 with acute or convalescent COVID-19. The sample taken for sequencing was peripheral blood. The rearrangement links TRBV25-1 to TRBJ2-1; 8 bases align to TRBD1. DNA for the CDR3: TGTGCCAGCAGTGATCCTAGGACAGGGTCTGCCTACAATGAGCAGTTCTTC. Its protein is CASSDPRTGSAYNEQFF.